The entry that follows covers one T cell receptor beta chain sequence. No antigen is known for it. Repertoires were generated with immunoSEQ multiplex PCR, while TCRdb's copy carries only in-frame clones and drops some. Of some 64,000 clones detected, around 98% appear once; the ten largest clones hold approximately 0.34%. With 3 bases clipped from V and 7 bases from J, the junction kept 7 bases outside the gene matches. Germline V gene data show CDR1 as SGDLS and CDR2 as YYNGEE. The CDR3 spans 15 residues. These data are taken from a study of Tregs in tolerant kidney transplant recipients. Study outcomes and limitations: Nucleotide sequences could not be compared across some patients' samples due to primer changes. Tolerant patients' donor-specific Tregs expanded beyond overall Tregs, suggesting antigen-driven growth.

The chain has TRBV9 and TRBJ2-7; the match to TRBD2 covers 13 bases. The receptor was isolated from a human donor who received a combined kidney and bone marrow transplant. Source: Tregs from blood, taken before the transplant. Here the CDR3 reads CASSGGTSGTGEQYF. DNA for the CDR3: TGTGCCAGCAGCGGGGGGACTAGCGGGACTGGGGAGCAGTACTTC.